The 27 T cell receptor beta chains given below trace back to one sample, sequenced in a study of early T cells in non-severe SARS-CoV-2 infection. TCRdb itself ran the 5' RACE reads through MiXCR, one entry per CDR3 protein. Here the sample spans around 83,000 distinct CDR3 sequences, 12% being singletons. This specimen was whole blood, taken at baseline. The receptors here all came from an adult who was a healthcare worker with PCR-confirmed SARS-CoV-2 infection or an uninfected control (not recorded which).

This clonotype came up many times. CDR3 coding DNA: TGTGCCAGCAGAACAGGTTGGGTGAAGGAAGCTTTCTTT. Amino acid sequence: CASRTGWVKEAFF. The rearrangement links TRBV28 to TRBJ1-1; tentatively, D is TRBD1 (5 bases). Trimming cost V 6 bases and J 8 bases, with 16 bases left between them. CDR3 length: 13 residues. CDR1 is MDHEN, CDR2 SYDVKM, per germline.

This clonotype was counted at least ten times. The chain combines TRBV20-1 with TRBJ2-7; 8 bases map to TRBD1. The CDR3 spans 15 residues. Germline V gene sequence: CDR1 DFQATT, CDR2 SNEGSKA (reference sequence). Germline trimming cut 6 bases from V and 4 bases from J; bases unmatched to any gene: 14. The CDR3 loop reads CSAEPPRQGRYEQYF. The CDR3 nucleotides are TGCAGTGCCGAACCCCCAAGACAGGGGAGGTACGAGCAGTACTTC.

The chain couples TRBV19 to TRBJ1-6; maybe TRBD1 (5 bases). CDR3 size: 13 residues. The germline V and J ends were trimmed by 3 bases and 10 bases, with 10 bases remaining between them. Germline V lookup: CDR1 LNHDA, CDR2 SQIVND (reference sequence). The CDR3 nucleotides are TGTGCCAGTAGTATCTTTCGGGACTCACCCCTCCACTTT. This translates into CASSIFRDSPLHF.

V usage is TRBV12-3 or TRBV12-4 and J usage is TRBJ1-6; no clear D gene. The CDR3 contains 14 residues. The V end was cut by 10 bases, the J end by 0 bases, with 10 bases between. The CDR3 coding sequence is TGTGCCACCCAACAGAGCTCCTATAATTCACCCCTCCACTTT. Its protein is CATQQSSYNSPLHF.

This clonotype has ten or more counts. The chain links TRBV29-1 to TRBJ1-5, with 9 bases that match TRBD1. Germline V CDR1 and CDR2: SQVTM, ANQGSEA. This CDR3 has 16 amino acids. The trim removed 4 bases at V and 2 bases at J, leaving 9 bases unmatched. CDR3 loop: CSVGFSGQGGNQPQHF. CDR3 nucleotide sequence: TGCAGCGTTGGCTTCTCGGGACAGGGTGGCAATCAGCCCCAGCATTTT.

This clonotype was seen a handful of times. The genes are TRBV9 and TRBJ1-1, with D perhaps matching TRBD1 (5 bases). CDR1 and CDR2 from the germline V gene are SGDLS and YYNGEE. The V gene lost 4 bases and the J gene lost 5 bases, with 21 bases spanning the gap. The CDR3 length is 16 residues. The CDR3 reads CASSTTTRGGGTEAFF. DNA of the CDR3: TGTGCCAGCAGCACCACCACCCGGGGCGGGGGGACTGAAGCTTTCTTT.

J is TRBJ2-3 and V is TRBV29-1; D perhaps matches TRBD1 (6 bases). Germline CDR1 reads SQVTM; CDR2 reads ANQGSEA. V was trimmed by 7 bases and J by 0 bases, leaving 14 bases between them. This CDR3 spans 14 amino acids. CDR3 bases: TGCAGCGGTGACAGGCTAACTAGCACAGATACGCAGTATTTT. Encoded protein: CSGDRLTSTDTQYF.

This clonotype was seen ten or more times. The V gene is TRBV30, the J gene TRBJ2-2, with D possibly being TRBD1 (5 bases). Germline CDR1 GTSNPN, CDR2 SVGIG (reference sequence). This CDR3 has 15 residues. Deletions cut 3 bases from V and 2 bases from J, with 13 bases between. CDR3 sequence (DNA): TGTGCCTGGAGACCCCCCGGACAAAACACCGGGGAGCTGTTTTTT. Translating it yields CAWRPPGQNTGELFF.

In this sample, this clonotype turned up many times. The V call is TRBV7-9, the J call TRBJ2-1; D not certain. The germline V gene encodes CDR1 SEHNR and CDR2 FQNEAQ (reference sequence). This CDR3 contains 14 residues. Trimming stripped 4 bases from V and 12 bases from J, with 19 bases between. CDR3 coding DNA: TGTGCCAGCAGCTCCAGAGAGGCCCCATTGCGGCAGTTCTTC. Protein product: CASSSREAPLRQFF.

The chain is built from TRBV7-9 and TRBJ1-1, with TRBD1 as a possible D gene (5 bases). V was trimmed by 2 bases and J by 7 bases, leaving 11 bases between them. The CDR3 consists of 13 residues. Germline V CDR1 and CDR2: SEHNR, FQNEAQ (reference sequence). The DNA for the CDR3 is TGTGCCAGCAGCTTATTCGGGACTGGTGAAGCTTTCTTT. Amino acids: CASSLFGTGEAFF.

The V call is TRBV5-4, the J call TRBJ2-7; D gene uncertain. Trimming left V 4 bases short and J 5 bases short, with 13 bases between. The germline gives CDR1 SGHNT, CDR2 YYREEE (reference sequence). This CDR3 comprises 13 residues. CDR3 sequence (DNA): TGTGCCAGCAGCGCCGAAATCTTGGACGAGCAGTACTTC. Translating gives CASSAEILDEQYF.

This clonotype was recorded a few times. This rearrangement joins TRBV27 to TRBJ2-3; possibly TRBD2 for D (7 bases). Trimming left V 5 bases short and J 6 bases short, with 15 bases between. Germline assignment: CDR1 MNHEY and CDR2 SMNVEV (reference sequence). This CDR3 region has 14 residues. CDR3 amino acids: CASSPTRGGDTQYF. CDR3 DNA: TGTGCCAGCAGTCCAACAAGGGGGGGTGATACGCAGTATTTT.

This clonotype was seen a handful of times. V usage is TRBV6-1 and J usage is TRBJ2-1, with 16 bases aligning to TRBD2. The V gene's germline CDR1 is MNHNS and CDR2 SASEGT. V lost 6 bases, J lost 4 bases, and 12 bases stayed unmatched. This CDR3 comprises 19 residues. The CDR3 protein is CASRAWGLAGGRAYNEQFF. The DNA of the CDR3 is TGTGCCAGCAGGGCCTGGGGACTAGCGGGGGGGCGTGCATACAATGAGCAGTTCTTC.

The table lists this clonotype with a few counts. V gene TRBV7-9 combines with J gene TRBJ2-1, with 13 bases matching TRBD2. V dropped 3 bases and J dropped 4; count of bases not matched to a gene: 15. CDR1 is SEHNR and CDR2 is FQNEAQ in the germline V gene (reference sequence). The CDR3 is 20 amino acids. CDR3 sequence: CASSFAPGTSGEVWYNEQFF. CDR3 nucleotide sequence: TGTGCCAGCAGCTTTGCCCCCGGGACTAGCGGGGAGGTGTGGTACAATGAGCAGTTCTTC. The full variable domain, with the rest looked up from reference TRBV7-9 and TRBJ2-1, is DTGVSQNPRHKITKRGQNVTFRCDPISEHNRLYWYRQTLGQGPEFLTYFQNEAQLEKSRLLSDRFSAERPKGSFSTLEIQRTEQGDSAMYLCASSFAPGTSGEVWYNEQFFGPGTRLTVL.

The chain links TRBV5-6 to TRBJ2-1; D is unclear. This CDR3 is built from 12 residues. Germline lookup yields CDR1 SGHDT and CDR2 YYEEEE. Trimming took 1 base from V and 3 from J, leaving 2 bases between them. Here the CDR3 DNA reads TGTGCCAGCAGCTTGTTCTACAATGAGCAGTTCTTC. This encodes CASSLFYNEQFF.

This clonotype was seen more than once but under ten times. The chain joins TRBV7-2 to TRBJ1-6, with no clear D. The CDR3 is 15 residues long. The V and J ends lost 1 base and 9 bases respectively, with 13 bases between them. The V gene's germline CDR1 is SGHTA and CDR2 FQGNSA. DNA of the CDR3: TGTGCCAGCAGCTTAGAAGCGGGATCGGGTTCACCCCTCCACTTT. It codes for CASSLEAGSGSPLHF.

This clonotype was recorded at least ten times. The chain is built from TRBV12-3 or TRBV12-4 and TRBJ1-6; no firm D call. This CDR3 region has 13 residues. Trimming left V 7 bases short and J 0 bases short, with 4 bases between. Written as DNA, the CDR3 is TGTGCCAGCAAGAACTCCTATAATTCACCCCTCCACTTT. Encoded protein: CASKNSYNSPLHF.

The chain combines TRBV30 with TRBJ1-5; D perhaps matches TRBD1 (5 bases). Trimming stripped 2 bases from V and 7 bases from J, with 18 bases between. The CDR3 runs 15 residues. Germline V gene data show CDR1 as GTSNPN and CDR2 as SVGIG (reference sequence). The CDR3 DNA sequence: TGTGCCTGGAGTTTTGGGGCTAGCGCCTCCCAGCCCCAGCATTTT. It translates to CAWSFGASASQPQHF.

CDR3 bases: TGTGCCAGCAGCTCACGGGACTACTACGAGCAGTACTTC. Its protein is CASSSRDYYEQYF. The gene calls are TRBV7-2 and TRBJ2-7, with 7 bases that match TRBD2. The germline CDR1 and CDR2 sequences are SGHTA and FQGNSA. The length of the CDR3 is 13 residues. Trimming removed 4 bases from V and 3 bases from J; junction bases left unmatched: 3.

The sample holds many counts of this clonotype. The chain has TRBV27 and TRBJ1-6, with TRBD1 identical over 7 bases. This CDR3 has 18 amino acids. CDR1 is MNHEY, CDR2 SMNVEV, per germline (reference sequence). V shed 5 bases and J 3 bases; nucleotides not matched to a gene: 13. CDR3 in amino acids: CASSTPTGAGDYNSPLHF. In nucleotides, the CDR3 is TGTGCCAGCAGTACCCCCACAGGGGCCGGTGACTATAATTCACCCCTCCACTTT.

The genes are TRBV30 and TRBJ2-1; 9 bases agree with TRBD2. J gave up 4 bases and V 4 bases, and 2 bases lay outside the gene matches. Germline CDR1 GTSNPN, CDR2 SVGIG (reference sequence). This CDR3 is 13 amino acids long. In nucleotides, the CDR3 is TGTGCCTGGACTAGCGGGGTTTACAATGAGCAGTTCTTC. Its protein is CAWTSGVYNEQFF.

The gene calls are TRBV18 and TRBJ1-2; D unclear. Germline V CDR1 and CDR2: KGHSH, LQKENI. CDR3 size: 15 residues. V was trimmed by 3 bases and J by 8 bases, leaving 19 bases between them. This chain's CDR3 is CASSPTASSEVGYTF. CDR3 bases: TGTGCCAGCTCACCCACCGCTAGCTCTGAGGTCGGCTACACCTTC.

The chain recombines TRBV10-2 with TRBJ2-5, with a weak D call TRBD1 (6 bases). The V end was cut by 1 base, the J end by 1 base, with 7 bases between. CDR1 is WSHSY and CDR2 is SAAADI in the germline V gene. The CDR3 sequence is 14 residues long. The CDR3, as DNA: TGCGCCAGCAGTGAGTGGGGGCTCCAAGAGACCCAGTACTTC. Amino acid sequence: CASSEWGLQETQYF.

The V gene is TRBV30, the J gene TRBJ1-2, with TRBD1 as a possible D gene (5 bases). The V gene's germline CDR1 is GTSNPN and CDR2 SVGIG (reference sequence). V was shortened by 2 bases and J by 3 bases, with 7 bases between the two germline ends. This CDR3 has 12 residues. The CDR3 reads CAWSKGDYGYTF. The CDR3 coding sequence is TGTGCCTGGAGTAAAGGGGACTATGGCTACACCTTC.

The sample holds many counts of this clonotype. The V and J genes are TRBV7-8 and TRBJ1-3; no firm D call. V dropped 4 bases and J dropped 1 base, with 8 bases sitting between them. The CDR3 is 14 residues long. Germline loops: CDR1 SGHVS, CDR2 FQNEAQ. The CDR3 spells CASSSTRSGNTIYF. Written as DNA, the CDR3 is TGTGCCAGCAGCTCCACAAGATCTGGAAACACCATATATTTT.

This clonotype was detected a few times. The chain recombines TRBV4-1 with TRBJ1-1, with D possibly TRBD1 on 5 matching bases. The length of the CDR3 is 16 residues. Germline V CDR1 and CDR2: MGHRA, YSYEKL. Trimming cost V 1 base and J 0 bases, with 12 bases left between them. Written as DNA, the CDR3 is TGCGCCAGCAGCCAAGTAGGCCGGGGGATGAACACTGAAGCTTTCTTT. As protein: CASSQVGRGMNTEAFF.

The chain couples TRBV6-6 to TRBJ2-1, with D unclear. In germline, CDR1 is MNHNY, CDR2 SVGAGI (reference sequence). Trimming cost V 1 base and J 6 bases, with 4 bases left between them. The CDR3 totals 12 residues. CDR3 DNA: TGTGCCAGCAGTTACTGGGGCAATGAGCAGTTCTTC. It translates to CASSYWGNEQFF.